These 23 T cell receptor beta chains were sequenced from one sample in a study of vaccination effects on CD4 cells after COVID-19 (dated 2022 in TCRdb). Their cognate antigens are unknown. The library was obtained by the immunoSEQ multiplex PCR assay. TCRdb provides this immuneACCESS table in a form limited to in-frame rearrangements. Some clones are lacking; in checked studies, under half of them reflect an unresolved V gene, and why the rest are absent is not known. Here the sample has 70,000 to 75,000 clones; approximately 72% occur a single time. The top ten hold roughly 4% of the sample. The ViraFEST assay stimulated PBMC with viral peptide pools and then used TCR sequencing to identify antigen-specific CD4+ T cell clonotypes by expansion. After roughly 11 days of culture, CD4+ T cells were isolated with the EasySep CD4+ T cell isolation kit. Healthy vaccine recipients had no prior SARS-CoV-2 infection, confirmed by negative nucleocapsid antibodies before and after vaccination.

The material was CD4+ T cells from PBMCs cultured with HCoV-OC43 spike peptides, obtained before COVID-19 vaccination. Sample cell subset or site, as interpreted from the label and publication: HCoV-OC43 spike overlapping peptide pool stimulation. These receptors came from a human donor who received a COVID-19 vaccine.

This clone was seen a few times. The chain carries TRBV24-1 and TRBJ2-3; possible D gene TRBD1, 6 bases. CDR3 size: 14 residues. V was clipped by 6 bases and J by 5 bases, with 14 bases between them. CDR1 is KGHDR and CDR2 is SFDVKD in the germline V gene. CDR3 DNA sequence: TGTGCCACCAGTTTGCCAGGGGAGTTAGATACGCAGTATTTT. Translated: CATSLPGELDTQYF.

This clone was picked up a small number of times. The V and J genes are TRBV7-2 and TRBJ2-7; TRBD1 matches at 8 bases. CDR1 is SGHTA and CDR2 is FQGNSA in the germline V gene. This CDR3 has 13 residues. The V and J ends lost 5 bases and 7 bases, in that order; junction bases with no gene match: 7. CDR3 nucleotide sequence: TGTGCCAGCAGCCAACAGGGGGATAGGGAGCAGTACGTC. The encoded protein is CASSQQGDREQYV.

The chain has TRBV13 and TRBJ1-6; the match to TRBD1 covers 8 bases. V shed 1 base and J 3 bases; nucleotides not matched to a gene: 5. Germline V gives CDR1 PRHDT, CDR2 FYEKMQ (reference sequence). The CDR3 is 17 amino acids. CDR3 loop: CASSLVRDRLYNSPLHF. The CDR3 DNA reads TGTGCCAGCAGCTTAGTCCGGGACAGGCTCTATAATTCACCCCTCCACTTT.

The chain couples TRBV6-6 to TRBJ1-1; D is unresolved. V was pared by 2 bases and J by 2 bases, with 9 bases between. The germline CDR1 and CDR2 sequences are MNHNY and SVGAGI (reference sequence). This CDR3 is 14 amino acids long. CDR3 sequence (DNA): TGTGCCAGCAGTTACCCCGACGGAAACACTGAAGCTTTCTTT. It codes for CASSYPDGNTEAFF.

This chain uses TRBV12-2 with TRBJ2-7; the table's TRBD2 call for D was not verified on the DNA. TRBV12-2 is designated a pseudogene. The CDR3 runs to 13 residues. The CDR3 DNA sequence: TGTGCAAGTCGTCGTAATAAGGGAGGCGAGCAGTACGTC. Its translation: CASRRNKGGEQYV.

The chain employs TRBV5-4 and TRBJ1-3; weak D call: TRBD1 (6 bases). Germline CDR1 is SGHNT and CDR2 is YYREEE (reference sequence). The CDR3 is made up of 15 amino acids. Trimming took 2 bases from V and 4 from J, leaving 13 bases between them. This chain's CDR3 is CASSFAGAGGNTIYF. The CDR3 coding sequence is TGTGCCAGCAGCTTTGCGGGGGCAGGAGGAAACACCATATATTTT. Using reference TRBV5-4 and TRBJ1-3 for the parts outside the CDR3, the full variable domain is ETGVTQSPTHLIKTRGQQVTLRCSSQSGHNTVSWYQQALGQGPQFIFQYYREEENGRGNFPPRFSGLQFPNYSSELNVNALELDDSALYLCASSFAGAGGNTIYFGEGSWLTVV.

The V and J genes are TRBV5-6 and TRBJ2-5; weak D call: TRBD2 (7 bases). V lost 2 bases, J lost 3 bases, and 14 bases lay in between. This CDR3 contains 15 residues. Germline values: CDR1 SGHDT, CDR2 YYEEEE. CDR3 sequence: CASSFGRGGEETQYF. The CDR3 DNA follows: TGTGCCAGCAGCTTTGGAAGGGGGGGGGAAGAGACCCAGTACTTC.

This rearrangement joins TRBV3-1 (or the pseudogene TRBV3-2) to TRBJ1-3; perhaps TRBD1 as D (6 bases). The CDR3 sequence is 15 residues long. CDR1 is LGHDT and CDR2 is YNNKEL in the germline V gene (reference sequence). Trimming took off 5 bases at V and 1 base at J, with 12 bases between the two ends. The CDR3 nucleotides are TGTGCCAGCAGCGTGATAGGGACATCTGGAAACACCATATATTTT. Translation gives CASSVIGTSGNTIYF.

The DNA for the CDR3 is TGTGCCAGCAGCCAAGAGCCGGGACTAGCGGGACGAGACACCGGGGAGCTGTTTTTT. Its protein product is CASSQEPGLAGRDTGELFF. V is TRBV3-1 (or the pseudogene TRBV3-2) and J is TRBJ2-2, with 13 bases lining up with TRBD2. CDR1 is LGHDT and CDR2 is YNNKEL in the germline V gene (reference sequence). The CDR3 runs to 19 residues. The V gene end was trimmed by 0 bases and the J gene end by 3 bases; junction bases not matched to a gene: 7.

The table lists this clone with a few counts. The chain combines TRBV5-4 with TRBJ1-2; D is perhaps TRBD1 (5 bases). V was shortened by 5 bases and J by 5 bases, with 13 bases between the two germline ends. This CDR3 has 13 residues. The germline CDR1 and CDR2 sequences are SGHNT and YYREEE (reference sequence). The CDR3 DNA sequence: TGTGCCAGCAGTTTCGAGGGGTTGTATGGCTACACCTTC. It is translated as CASSFEGLYGYTF.

This CDR3 reads CASSPRGGETQYF. In DNA, the CDR3 is TGTGCCAGCAGCCCCCGGGGAGGGGAGACCCAGTACTTC. V and J are TRBV12-3 or TRBV12-4 and TRBJ2-5; 7 bases fit TRBD2. V shed 6 bases, J shed 5 bases, and the junction held 6 bases outside the gene matches. This CDR3 comprises 13 residues.

The gene calls are TRBV18 and TRBJ2-2; D may be TRBD1 (5 bases). V was shortened by 2 bases and J by 4 bases, with 14 bases between the two germline ends. Germline loops: CDR1 KGHSH, CDR2 LQKENI. The CDR3 totals 16 residues. The CDR3 spells CASSPYAGRGTGELFF. The CDR3 coding sequence is TGTGCCAGCTCACCATACGCAGGGCGTGGCACCGGGGAGCTGTTTTTT. Complete variable domain (other parts from reference TRBV18 and TRBJ2-2): NAGVMQNPRHLVRRRGQEARLRCSPMKGHSHVYWYRQLPEEGLKFMVYLQKENIIDESGMPKERFSAEFPKEGPSILRIQQVVRGDSAAYFCASSPYAGRGTGELFFGEGSRLTVL.

This clone showed up just a few times. The rearrangement links TRBV5-8 to TRBJ2-7; tentatively, D is TRBD1 or TRBD2 (6 bases each). The CDR3 is 8 amino acids. CDR1 SGHTS and CDR2 YDEGEE come from the germline V gene. The CDR3 bases are TGTGCCAGCAGCTTAGGGGGGGTC. Translation gives CASSLGGV.

The rearrangement uses TRBV18 and TRBJ2-1; TRBD2 agrees at 14 bases. J was trimmed by 9 bases and V by 1 base; bases with no gene match: 8. The CDR3 is made up of 17 amino acids. CDR1 is KGHSH and CDR2 is LQKENI in the germline V gene. The CDR3: CASSPRRTSGGNSEQFF. The CDR3 DNA sequence: TGTGCCAGCTCACCACGCCGGACTAGCGGGGGGAATAGTGAGCAGTTCTTC.

V and J are TRBV6-5 and TRBJ2-3; 8 bases are shared with TRBD1. The V gene end was trimmed by 6 bases and the J gene end by 0 bases; junction bases not matched to a gene: 5. The CDR3 loop spans 15 amino acids. Germline values: CDR1 MNHEY, CDR2 SVGAGI. The CDR3 here is CASRRTGQSTDTQYF. DNA for the CDR3: TGTGCCAGCAGGCGGACAGGGCAAAGCACAGATACGCAGTATTTT.

V is TRBV30 and J is TRBJ1-4; D not resolved. From germline, CDR1 is GTSNPN and CDR2 SVGIG (reference sequence). Trimming took off 2 bases at V and 0 bases at J, with 7 bases between the two ends. CDR3 length: 14 amino acids. The CDR3 loop reads CAWSRIATNEKLFF. The CDR3, as DNA: TGTGCCTGGAGTCGGATCGCAACTAATGAAAAACTGTTTTTT.

This chain connects TRBV3-1 (or the pseudogene TRBV3-2) to TRBJ2-2; weak D call: TRBD1 (5 bases). The V end was cut by 0 bases, the J end by 5 bases, with 16 bases between. Germline V lookup: CDR1 LGHDT, CDR2 YNNKEL (reference sequence). This CDR3 has 17 residues. Here the CDR3 reads CASSQEMTVVGTGELFF. DNA of the CDR3: TGTGCCAGCAGCCAAGAAATGACAGTGGTCGGGACCGGGGAGCTGTTTTTT.

The gene calls are TRBV6-5 and TRBJ1-2; D gene ambiguous. The CDR3 has 14 amino acids. The germline V gene encodes CDR1 MNHEY and CDR2 SVGAGI. Trimming removed 4 bases from V and 1 base from J, with 10 bases in between. The CDR3 is CASSSGTVNYGYTF. The CDR3 nucleotides read TGTGCCAGCAGTTCCGGAACAGTTAACTATGGCTACACCTTC.

The chain links TRBV6-5 to TRBJ1-6; no definite D call. The CDR3 sequence is 14 residues long. The germline V and J ends were trimmed by 2 bases and 3 bases, with 5 bases remaining between them. The V gene's germline CDR1 is MNHEY and CDR2 SVGAGI. In DNA, the CDR3 is TGTGCCAGCAGTTACGTCCACTATAATTCACCCCTCCACTTT. It translates to CASSYVHYNSPLHF.

In nucleotides, the CDR3 is TGTGCCAGCAGCGCTGATTTAGCGGGGGGGCGCAGAAACATTCAGTACTTC. This codes for CASSADLAGGRRNIQYF. The rearrangement links TRBV7-2 to TRBJ2-4; TRBD2 agrees at 11 bases. The ends lost 5 bases at V and 6 bases at J; junction bases unmatched: 12. The CDR3 is 17 amino acids. The V gene's germline CDR1 is SGHTA and CDR2 FQGNSA.

V is TRBV19 and J is TRBJ1-2, with D perhaps TRBD1 (5 bases). Trimming cost V 10 bases and J 7 bases, with 22 bases left between them. Germline CDR1 reads LNHDA; CDR2 reads SQIVND (reference sequence). CDR3 size: 14 residues. The CDR3 protein is CATRSGGTLAGYTF. CDR3 in DNA: TGTGCCACCCGTTCTGGAGGGACGCTGGCTGGCTACACCTTC. Full variable domain (missing parts from reference TRBV19 and TRBJ1-2): DGGITQSPKYLFRKEGQNVTLSCEQNLNHDAMYWYRQDPGQGLRLIYYSQIVNDFQKGDIAEGYSVSREKKESFPLTVTSAQKNPTAFYLCATRSGGTLAGYTFGSGTRLTVV.

This chain links TRBV19 with TRBJ2-5; D could derive from TRBD1 or TRBD2 (5 bases each). Germline V gene lookup returns CDR1 LNHDA and CDR2 SQIVND (reference sequence). With 1 base removed from V and 3 bases from J, the gap between germline ends came to 12 bases. The CDR3 consists of 15 residues. The CDR3 protein is CASSIAVGREETQYF. In DNA form, the CDR3 reads TGTGCCAGTAGTATAGCTGTGGGGCGGGAAGAGACCCAGTACTTC.

The chain links TRBV7-3 to TRBJ2-3, with D maybe TRBD1 (5 bases). With 5 bases removed from V and 5 bases from J, the gap between germline ends came to 14 bases. The CDR3 sequence is 14 residues long. The germline gives CDR1 SGHTA, CDR2 FQGTGA. The CDR3 region is CASSRSPTEDTQYF. CDR3 bases: TGTGCCAGCAGCCGATCGCCGACAGAAGATACGCAGTATTTT.